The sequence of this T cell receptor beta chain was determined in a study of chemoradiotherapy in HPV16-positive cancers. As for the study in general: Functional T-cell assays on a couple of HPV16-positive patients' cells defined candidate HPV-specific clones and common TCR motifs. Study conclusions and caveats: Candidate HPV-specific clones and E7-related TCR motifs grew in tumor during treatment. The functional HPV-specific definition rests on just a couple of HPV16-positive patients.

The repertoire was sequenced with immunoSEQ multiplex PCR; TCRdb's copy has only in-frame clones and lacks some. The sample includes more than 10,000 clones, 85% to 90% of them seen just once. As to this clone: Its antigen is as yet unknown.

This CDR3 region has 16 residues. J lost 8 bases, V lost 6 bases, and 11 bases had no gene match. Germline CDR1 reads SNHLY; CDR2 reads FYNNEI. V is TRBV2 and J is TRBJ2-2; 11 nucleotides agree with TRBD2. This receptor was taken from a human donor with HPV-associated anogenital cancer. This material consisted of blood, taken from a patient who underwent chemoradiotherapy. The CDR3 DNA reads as TGTGCCAGCAGGAGTCTAGCGGGGGGATCAGAGGGGGAGCTGTTTTTT. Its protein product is CASRSLAGGSEGELFF.